Below, one T cell receptor (beta chain) is given with its context. Its antigen is not known. Here immunoSEQ multiplex PCR was the method, and the copy in TCRdb shows in-frame clones only, minus some. In the table there are some 420,000 clones, around 87% of which are singletons. Indicated treatment: 15 to 20 received Ad26.COV2.S at low or high dose, single or two shots; a few received placebo; per-sample allocation not given. It was on day 63 after the first vaccine or placebo injection that samples were taken. The sample comes from a study of Ad26.COV2.S vaccination and SARS-CoV-2 variants. Findings and caveats of the study: Possibly, TCR breadth and depth analyses underestimated total T cell responses.

The material was peripheral blood, obtained in a trial of Ad26.COV2.S vaccine versus placebo. The source of this sequence is a person aged 18 to 65 who received the Ad26.COV2.S COVID-19 vaccine or a placebo.

CDR3 sequence: CASSLDGQVFSEQYF. CDR3 sequence (DNA): TGCGCCAGCAGCTTGGACGGACAGGTCTTTTCCGAGCAGTACTTC. The chain has TRBV5-1 and TRBJ2-7; the match to TRBD1 covers 7 bases. This CDR3 contains 15 residues. V gave up 0 bases and J gave up 6 bases; unmatched junction bases: 9. Germline V CDR1 and CDR2: SGHRS, YFSETQ.